This TCR beta chain was captured by sequencing in a study of cytomegalovirus exposure and HLA in healthy donors listed by TCRdb under 2017. Some background on the complete study: An earlier analysis of approximately 640 of the donors reported about 250 Gb of sequence data and 100 million to 130 million unique TCR beta sequences from around 200 million T cells. High-throughput TCR immunosequencing, statistical association of individual TCRs with disease status, and machine learning were combined to predict cytomegalovirus infection status. On average, 235,054 unique TCR beta nucleotide sequences were sequenced per donor among some 430 genotyped donors of the cohort, with around 19% of those sequences being non-productive. The number of donors typed differed by locus, with roughly 629-640 for A, B, C, DRB1 and DQB1, more than 500 for DQA1, under 610 for DPA1, and approximately 470 for DPB1. An earlier analysis of approximately 580 of the donors used high-throughput TCR beta sequencing to judge whether each TCR beta V gene segment behaved as functional or pseudogenic. HLA typing covered class I and class II loci at four-digit resolution. Of the 350 to 450 genotyped donors, around 81% fell in the genetic ancestry cluster associated with self-reported Caucasian donors. The study aimed to test whether signatures of past pathogen exposure could be identified by cataloging public T cell receptors. Donor age, sex, ethnicity and CMV serostatus were collected together with the repertoire data. A later analysis re-examined previously published TCR beta repertoires from more than 550 donors and added high-resolution HLA genotyping to investigate patterns of TCR occurrence. The study used immunosequencing to profile the T cell repertoires of several hundred subjects and linked those repertoires to cytomegalovirus serostatus. Around 330 gigabases of sequencing data and around 85 million unique TCR sequences made up an early release that covered nearly 650 HLA-typed donors. All discovery cohort repertoires had been generated using a single sequencing platform. Roughly 5 DR-DQ haplotypes were handled as single units for association and clustering, since linkage in the cohort was strong. A later genetic analysis used genome-wide SNP genotypes for about 55% of the 666 donors, treating that subset as a discovery cohort. Besides the first cohort of some 670 subjects, a separate validation cohort made up of roughly 120 different subjects was used. Rather than using new phenotypic data, the later analysis identified candidate immune exposures from TCR beta sequences and from how often those sequences occurred across donors.

Libraries came from the immunoSEQ multiplex PCR assay. The multiplex PCR relied on a mix of 60 forward primers for TCR Vbeta segments and 13 reverse primers for TCR Jbeta segments. A multiplex PCR assay on genomic DNA amplified the CDR3 region of rearranged TCR beta genes. Amplified TCR beta libraries were sequenced as 87-base-pair reads on the Illumina HiSeq System. Concerning the study's data processing: Across the 500 to 750 repertoires, a later analysis counted roughly 77 million unique TCR beta chains, roughly 11 million of which were shared by at least two donors. Raw reads were error-corrected and collapsed into unique sequences by a nearest-neighbor algorithm in which closely related sequences were merged to remove PCR and sequencing errors. CDR3 sequences were aligned to IMGT reference sequences to assign V, D and J gene segments. For a sequence to be retained, at least a six-nucleotide match to both a V gene segment and a J gene segment was required. A rearrangement was called productive if the CDR3 had no stop codons and remained in frame with V and J, and every other rearrangement was called non-productive. CDR3 was defined according to IMGT convention as the region running from the second conserved V-encoded cysteine to the conserved J-encoded phenylalanine. In an earlier analysis of more than 550 of the donors, sequences lacking an unambiguous match to a single V gene segment were excluded. In an earlier analysis of approximately 610 of the donors, V segments were called functional above 56.7% productive rearrangements and were called segregating when the between-donor standard deviation exceeded 5%. A statistical classification framework was built to diagnose cytomegalovirus status from the catalog of TCR beta chain sequences. In a later analysis, V and J genes were assigned by comparing TCR nucleotide sequences against IMGT/GENE-DB human TR gene sequences. Using the TCRdist pipeline, a later analysis assigned CDR3 sequences along with most-parsimonious VDJ recombination scenarios. A later analysis defined each TCR beta chain by its CDR3 amino acid sequence plus V-gene family, and excluded reads lacking a unique V-gene family. To address suspected cross-contamination and a sequencing artifact, a later analysis removed a few hundred highly shared, low-generation-probability nucleotide sequences. In a later analysis, a clonal expansion index for each public chain was calculated from normalized within-repertoire ranks of inferred template counts. In a later analysis, generation probabilities were computed using a VDJ recombination model fitted to out-of-frame rearrangements, and the results were checked against IGoR. Hypergeometric tests were used in a later analysis to score TCR-TCR, TCR-HLA and TCR-CMV co-occurrence, with a repertoire-size bias correction applied to the TCR pairs. A later analysis estimated false discovery rates by permuting HLA or CMV assignments 20 times. In a later analysis, co-occurring TCRs were grouped using DBSCAN, and TCRdist sequence similarity was added for clustering within HLA-allele-positive subsets. Repertoires with fewer than 30,000 or more than 120,000 public chains were left out of co-occurrence clustering, as were a few repertoires with anomalous nucleotide sharing. Not all clones reach the TCRdb copy of this immuneACCESS table, which keeps in-frame sequences only. Checked studies attribute under half of the gap to unresolved V genes and leave the rest unexplained. From that table come the V and J calls and clone size; the DNA was used to work out D and trimming. The sample profile shows approximately 99,000 clones; about four fifths of them were found once. Approximately 3.3% of the sample is taken by the ten largest.

From the germline V gene, CDR1 is MGHRA and CDR2 is YSYEKL. V and J are trimmed by 4 bases and 3 bases, and the gene matches miss 3 bases of the junction. The CDR3 holds 13 amino acids from the cysteine to the phenylalanine. Only the CDR3 part of the read is kept: 39 bases, read in frame from the first base. The cohort comprised 710 or so healthy bone marrow donors. All cohort members were sampled while nominally healthy, although unrecorded immune exposures were likely present. The donor tested CMV seropositive, placing the donor among the 289 seropositive members of the cohort. A peripheral blood sample was collected from each donor, and TCR beta sequencing was performed on peripheral blood mononuclear cells. Genomic DNA was extracted from the blood cell samples with the Qiagen DNeasy Blood Extraction Kit. What the research found in general, with its limitations: Because some donors lacked HLA typing at each locus, the association tests relied only on the typed subset. The study gave a list of 150 to 200 TCR beta chains associated with cytomegalovirus. According to a later genetic analysis, donors in an Asian-associated ancestry cluster had fewer N-insertions in productive TCRs than the roughly 670-donor mean. In vitro tests confirmed that a few of the cytomegalovirus-associated TCR beta chains recognize cytomegalovirus antigens. Because counts were too low, about 18 rarely observed V segments, including chromosome 9 orphons, were excluded from the earlier analysis of under 650 of the donors. In a later analysis, some 18,000 TCR beta sequences were associated with specific HLA alleles at a false discovery rate of 0.05. When HLA alleles, especially DR and DQ, strongly co-occurred, TCR associations were difficult to assign to individual alleles. According to a later analysis, parvovirus B19, influenza, CMV and Epstein-Barr virus appeared linked to several top co-occurrence clusters. The authors suggested that the approach could potentially be generalized to other disease states and immunological phenotypes. In both the original and validation cohorts, the classifier was reported to diagnose cytomegalovirus status with high specificity and sensitivity. V-gene and J-gene trimming of TCR beta chains was associated with a missense DCLRE1C variant in a later genetic analysis, and the association was replicated in an independent cohort. The presence/absence analyses assumed that sequencing depth was roughly uniform across donors, and that assumption may not be true. The sequencing pipeline was judged likely to have produced a cluster of highly shared sequence variants as a technical artifact. In an earlier analysis of 587 of the donors, most TCR beta V segments were observed in productive rearrangements about 87% or about 30% of the time, broadly matching IMGT annotations. In a later analysis, HLA-associated TCR beta chains were found to be more clonally expanded and to have lower generation probabilities than equally common non-associated chains. A further reported finding was that TCR beta sequences accurately predicted the HLA-A and HLA-B alleles for most subjects in the first cohort. Only TCR beta chains were sequenced in this cohort, and the absence of alpha or paired-chain data limited detectable features. In a later analysis, most CMV-associated TCR beta chains were found to appear HLA-restricted, with HLA associations seemingly driven largely by CMV exposure. According to a later analysis, TCR association rates differed among HLA loci, with DRB1 alleles showing the most associated TCRs and HLA-C alleles showing the fewest. Some IMGT-functional V segments, including TRBV6-2 and TRBV6-3, could not be distinguished by the 87-base-pair reads and were therefore excluded. Correlated functional status among segregating V segments might reflect linkage disequilibrium, but an unknown experimental factor could not be ruled out. CMV serostatus was the only immune exposure information available for the cohort. Most TCR sequences were observed very rarely across donors, whereas some public TCRs were present in many individuals.

Worth noting for this clone: It has no known antigen specificity. No much larger clone is present one base from it, and per-base qualities are unavailable.

The rearranged segments are TRBV4-1 and TRBJ2-7; TRBD1 agrees with 7 junctional bases. Sequencing was done on a sample of PBMCs. The sequence was obtained from a male donor in good health and CMV-seropositive. DNA sequence: TGCGCCAGCAGCCTACAGGGGAACTACGAGCAGTACTTC. Its translation is CASSLQGNYEQYF.